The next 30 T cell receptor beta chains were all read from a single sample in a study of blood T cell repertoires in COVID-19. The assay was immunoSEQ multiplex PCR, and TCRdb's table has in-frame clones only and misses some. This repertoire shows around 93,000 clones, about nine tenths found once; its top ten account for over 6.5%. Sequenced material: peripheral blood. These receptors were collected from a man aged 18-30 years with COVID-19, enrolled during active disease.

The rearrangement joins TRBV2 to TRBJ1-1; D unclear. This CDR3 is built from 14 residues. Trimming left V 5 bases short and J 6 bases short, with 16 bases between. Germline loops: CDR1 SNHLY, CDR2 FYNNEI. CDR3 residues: CASSPLLSTAEAFF. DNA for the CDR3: TGTGCCAGCAGTCCCTTACTCTCTACGGCTGAAGCTTTCTTT.

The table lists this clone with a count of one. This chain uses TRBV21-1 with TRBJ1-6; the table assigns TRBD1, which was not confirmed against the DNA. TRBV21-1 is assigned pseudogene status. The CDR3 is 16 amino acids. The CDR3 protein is CASPRPGTGNSTPLHF. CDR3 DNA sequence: TGTGCCAGTCCCCGCCCCGGGACAGGGAATAGTACACCCCTCCACTTT.

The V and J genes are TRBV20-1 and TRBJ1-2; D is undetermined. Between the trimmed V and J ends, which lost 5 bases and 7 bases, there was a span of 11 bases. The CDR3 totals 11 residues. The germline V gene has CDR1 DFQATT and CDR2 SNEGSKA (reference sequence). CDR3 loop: CSASSTGGYTF. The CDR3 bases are TGCAGTGCTTCTTCGACGGGTGGCTACACCTTC.

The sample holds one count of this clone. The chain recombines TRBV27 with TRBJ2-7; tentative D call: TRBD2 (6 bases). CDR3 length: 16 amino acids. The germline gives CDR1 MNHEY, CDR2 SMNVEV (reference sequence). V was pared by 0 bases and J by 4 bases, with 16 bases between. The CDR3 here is CASSLSIGGGKYEQYF. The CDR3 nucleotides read TGTGCCAGCAGTTTATCCATAGGCGGAGGGAAGTACGAGCAGTACTTC.

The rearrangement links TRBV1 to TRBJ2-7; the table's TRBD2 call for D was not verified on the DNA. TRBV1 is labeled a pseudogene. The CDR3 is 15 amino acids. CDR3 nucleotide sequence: TGCACCAGCAGCCAACTAGCGGGACGATCCTACGAGCAGTACTTC. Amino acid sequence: CTSSQLAGRSYEQYF.

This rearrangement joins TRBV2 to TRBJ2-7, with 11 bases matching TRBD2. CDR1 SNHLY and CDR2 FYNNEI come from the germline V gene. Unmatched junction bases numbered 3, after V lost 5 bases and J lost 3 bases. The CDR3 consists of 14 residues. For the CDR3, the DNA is TGTGCCAGCAGTCTACTAGCGGGAGTCTACGAGCAGTACTTC. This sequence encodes CASSLLAGVYEQYF.

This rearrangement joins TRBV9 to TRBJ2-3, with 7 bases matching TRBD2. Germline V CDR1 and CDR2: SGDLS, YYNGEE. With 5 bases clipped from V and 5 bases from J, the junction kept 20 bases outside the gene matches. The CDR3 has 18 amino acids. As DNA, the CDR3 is TGTGCCAGCAGTCATAATAGGGGTGGGAGGGCATCCGGAGATACGCAGTATTTT. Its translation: CASSHNRGGRASGDTQYF.

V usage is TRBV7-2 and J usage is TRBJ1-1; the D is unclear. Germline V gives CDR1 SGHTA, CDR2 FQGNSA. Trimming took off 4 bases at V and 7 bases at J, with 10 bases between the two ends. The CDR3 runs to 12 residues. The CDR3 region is CASSWRRNEAFF. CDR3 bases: TGTGCCAGCAGCTGGCGCAGGAATGAAGCTTTCTTT. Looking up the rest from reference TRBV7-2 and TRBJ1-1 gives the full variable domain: GAGVSQSPSNKVTEKGKDVELRCDPISGHTALYWYRQSLGQGLEFLIYFQGNSAPDKSGLPSDRFSAERTGGSVSTLTIQRTQQEDSAVYLCASSWRRNEAFFGQGTRLTVV.

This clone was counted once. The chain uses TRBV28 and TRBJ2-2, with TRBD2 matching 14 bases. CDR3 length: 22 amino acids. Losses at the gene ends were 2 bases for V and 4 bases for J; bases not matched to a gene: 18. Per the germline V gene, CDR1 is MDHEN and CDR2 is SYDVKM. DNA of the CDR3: TGTGCCAGCAGTTTAAGTGTACGGACGGGACTAGCGGGAGACGGTGGCACCGGGGAGCTGTTTTTT. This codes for CASSLSVRTGLAGDGGTGELFF.

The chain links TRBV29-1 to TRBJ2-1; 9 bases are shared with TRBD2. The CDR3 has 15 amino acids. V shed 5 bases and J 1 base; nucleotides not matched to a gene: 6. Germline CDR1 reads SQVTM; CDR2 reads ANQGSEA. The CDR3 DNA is TGCAGCGTTTCGCGGGAGGGCGGGTCCTACAATGAGCAGTTCTTC. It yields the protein CSVSREGGSYNEQFF.

CDR3 nucleotide sequence: TGTGCCAGCAGTTTATTGAGGGGGGGCAATGAGCAGTTCTTC. Protein sequence: CASSLLRGGNEQFF. This rearrangement joins TRBV28 to TRBJ2-1, with TRBD2 as a possible D gene (7 bases). Per germline, CDR1 MDHEN and CDR2 SYDVKM. This CDR3 region has 14 residues. V dropped 1 base and J dropped 6 bases, with 10 bases sitting between them.

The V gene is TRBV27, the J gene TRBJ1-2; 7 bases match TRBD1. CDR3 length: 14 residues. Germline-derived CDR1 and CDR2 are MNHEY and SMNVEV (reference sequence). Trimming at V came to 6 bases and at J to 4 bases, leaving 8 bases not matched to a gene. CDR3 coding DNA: TGTGCCAGCAGCTTGACAGGGTACGTCTATGGCTACACCTTC. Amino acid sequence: CASSLTGYVYGYTF.

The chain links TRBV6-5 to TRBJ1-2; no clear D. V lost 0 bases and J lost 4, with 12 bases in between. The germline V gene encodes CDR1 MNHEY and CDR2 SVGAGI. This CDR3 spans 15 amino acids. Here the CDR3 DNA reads TGTGCCAGCAGTTACTCGAAAGCCGCGGGCTATGGCTACACCTTC. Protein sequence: CASSYSKAAGYGYTF.

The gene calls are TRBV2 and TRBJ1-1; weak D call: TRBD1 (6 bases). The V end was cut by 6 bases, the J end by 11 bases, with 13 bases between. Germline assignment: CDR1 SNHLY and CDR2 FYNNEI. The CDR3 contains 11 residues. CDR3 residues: CASSYTGLAFF. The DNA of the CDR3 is TGTGCCAGCAGCTACACAGGGCTCGCTTTCTTT.

The CDR3 nucleotides read TGCGCCAGCAGCCGAGAGGCCGGGACTAGCGGGAGTAGAGATGAGCAGTTCTTC. Residues: CASSREAGTSGSRDEQFF. V is TRBV4-3 and J is TRBJ2-1; 14 nucleotides agree with TRBD2. Germline loops: CDR1 LGHNA, CDR2 YSLEER. This CDR3 is 18 amino acids long. V lost 4 bases and J lost 8; bases outside the gene matches: 13.

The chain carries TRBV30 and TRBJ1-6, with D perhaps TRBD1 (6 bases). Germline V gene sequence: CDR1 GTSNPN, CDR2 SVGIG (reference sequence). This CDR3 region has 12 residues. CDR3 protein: CGTGHPNSPLHF. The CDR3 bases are TGTGGGACGGGACACCCTAATTCACCCCTCCACTTT.

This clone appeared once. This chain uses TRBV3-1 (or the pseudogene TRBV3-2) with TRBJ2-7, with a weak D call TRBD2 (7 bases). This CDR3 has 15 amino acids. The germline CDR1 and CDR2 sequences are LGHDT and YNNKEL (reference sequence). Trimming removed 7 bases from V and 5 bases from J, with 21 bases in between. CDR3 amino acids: CASTIGSGGLDEQYF. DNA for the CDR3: TGTGCCAGCACCATCGGTTCGGGGGGCCTTGACGAGCAGTACTTC.

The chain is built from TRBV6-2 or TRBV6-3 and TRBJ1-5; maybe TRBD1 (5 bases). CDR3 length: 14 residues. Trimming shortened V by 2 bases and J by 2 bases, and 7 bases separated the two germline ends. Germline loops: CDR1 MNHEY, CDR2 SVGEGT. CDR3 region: CASSYPTGNQPQHF. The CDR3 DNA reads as TGTGCCAGCAGTTACCCGACAGGCAATCAGCCCCAGCATTTT.

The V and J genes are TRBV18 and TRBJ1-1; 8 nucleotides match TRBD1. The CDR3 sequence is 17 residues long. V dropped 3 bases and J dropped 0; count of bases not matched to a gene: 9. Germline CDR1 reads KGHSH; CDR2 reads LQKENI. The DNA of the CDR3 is TGTGCCAGCTCACCGAGGGGCAGGGGGCTCATGAACACTGAAGCTTTCTTT. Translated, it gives CASSPRGRGLMNTEAFF.

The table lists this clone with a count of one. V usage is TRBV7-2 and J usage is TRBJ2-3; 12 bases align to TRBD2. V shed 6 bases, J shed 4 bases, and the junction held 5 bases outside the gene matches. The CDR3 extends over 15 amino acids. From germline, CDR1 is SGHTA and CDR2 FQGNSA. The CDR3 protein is CASSRGLAGADTQYF. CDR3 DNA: TGTGCCAGCAGTCGGGGACTAGCGGGCGCAGATACGCAGTATTTT. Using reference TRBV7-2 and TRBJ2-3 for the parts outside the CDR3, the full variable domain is GAGVSQSPSNKVTEKGKDVELRCDPISGHTALYWYRQSLGQGLEFLIYFQGNSAPDKSGLPSDRFSAERTGGSVSTLTIQRTQQEDSAVYLCASSRGLAGADTQYFGPGTRLTVL.

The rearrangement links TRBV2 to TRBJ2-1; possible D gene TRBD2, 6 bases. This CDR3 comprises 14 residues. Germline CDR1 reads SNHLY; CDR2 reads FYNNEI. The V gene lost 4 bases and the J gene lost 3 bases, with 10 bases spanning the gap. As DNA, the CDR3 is TGTGCCAGCAGTGGCCTAGCGCTCTACAATGAGCAGTTCTTC. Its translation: CASSGLALYNEQFF. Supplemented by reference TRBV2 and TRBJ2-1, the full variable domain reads EPEVTQTPSHQVTQMGQEVILRCVPISNHLYFYWYRQILGQKVEFLVSFYNNEISEKSEIFDDQFSVERPDGSNFTLKIRSTKLEDSAMYFCASSGLALYNEQFFGPGTRLTVL.

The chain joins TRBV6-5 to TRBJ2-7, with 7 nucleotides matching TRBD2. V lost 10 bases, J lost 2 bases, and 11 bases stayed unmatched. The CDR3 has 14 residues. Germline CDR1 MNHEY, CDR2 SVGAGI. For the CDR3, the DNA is TGTGCCACCCGCGACGGGGACTACACCTACGAGCAGTACTTC. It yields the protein CATRDGDYTYEQYF.

Here the CDR3 reads CASSQVARGVYEQYF. The DNA of the CDR3 is TGCGCCAGCAGCCAAGTAGCGCGGGGAGTCTACGAGCAGTACTTC. This sequence joins TRBV4-3 and TRBJ2-7, with D possibly matching TRBD2 (6 bases). Germline CDR1 is LGHNA and CDR2 is YSLEER. This CDR3 comprises 15 residues. Trimming took 1 base from V and 3 from J, leaving 13 bases between them.

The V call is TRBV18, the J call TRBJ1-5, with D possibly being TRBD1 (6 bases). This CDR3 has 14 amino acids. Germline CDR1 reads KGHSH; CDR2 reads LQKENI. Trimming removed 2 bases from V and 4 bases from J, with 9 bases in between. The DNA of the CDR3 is TGTGCCAGCTCACCAAACAGGGAAAATCAGCCCCAGCATTTT. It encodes CASSPNRENQPQHF.

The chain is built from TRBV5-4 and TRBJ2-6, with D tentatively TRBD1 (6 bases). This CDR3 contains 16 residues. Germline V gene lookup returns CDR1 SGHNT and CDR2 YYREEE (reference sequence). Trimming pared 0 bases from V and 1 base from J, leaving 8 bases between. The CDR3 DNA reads TGTGCCAGCAGCTTGGTCGGACAGTCTGGGGCCAACGTCCTGACTTTC. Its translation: CASSLVGQSGANVLTF.

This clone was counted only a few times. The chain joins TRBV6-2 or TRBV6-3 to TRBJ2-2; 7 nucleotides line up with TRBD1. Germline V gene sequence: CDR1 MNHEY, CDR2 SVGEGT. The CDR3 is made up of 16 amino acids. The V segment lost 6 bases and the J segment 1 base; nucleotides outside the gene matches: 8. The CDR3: CASSSTGVRNTGELFF. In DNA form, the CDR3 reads TGTGCCAGCAGCTCCACAGGGGTTCGGAACACCGGGGAGCTGTTTTTT.

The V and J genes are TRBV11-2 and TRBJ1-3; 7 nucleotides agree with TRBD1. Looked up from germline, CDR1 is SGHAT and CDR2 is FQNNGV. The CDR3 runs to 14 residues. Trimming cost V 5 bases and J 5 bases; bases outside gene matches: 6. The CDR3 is CASSVWDSRNTIYF. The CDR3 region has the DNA TGTGCCAGCAGCGTATGGGACAGTCGAAACACCATATATTTT.

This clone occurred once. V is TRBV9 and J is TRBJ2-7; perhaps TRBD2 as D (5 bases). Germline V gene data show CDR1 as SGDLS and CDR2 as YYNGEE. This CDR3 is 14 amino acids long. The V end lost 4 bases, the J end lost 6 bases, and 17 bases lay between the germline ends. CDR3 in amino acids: CASSPGGKIGEQYF. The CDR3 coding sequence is TGTGCCAGCAGCCCAGGAGGAAAAATTGGCGAGCAGTACTTC.

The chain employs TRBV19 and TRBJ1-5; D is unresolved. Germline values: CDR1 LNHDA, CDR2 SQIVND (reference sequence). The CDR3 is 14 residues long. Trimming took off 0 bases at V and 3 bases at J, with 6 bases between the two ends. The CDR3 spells CASSIETANQPQHF. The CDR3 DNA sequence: TGTGCCAGTAGTATAGAAACAGCCAATCAGCCCCAGCATTTT.

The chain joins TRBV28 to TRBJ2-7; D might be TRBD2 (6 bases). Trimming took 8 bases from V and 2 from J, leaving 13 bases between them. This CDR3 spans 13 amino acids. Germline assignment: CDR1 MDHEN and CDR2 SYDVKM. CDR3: CASGMGGAYEQYF. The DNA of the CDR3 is TGTGCCAGCGGCATGGGGGGAGCCTACGAGCAGTACTTC. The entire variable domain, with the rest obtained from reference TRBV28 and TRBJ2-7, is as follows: DVKVTQSSRYLVKRTGEKVFLECVQDMDHENMFWYRQDPGLGLRLIYFSYDVKMKEKGDIPEGYSVSREKKERFSLILESASTNQTSMYLCASGMGGAYEQYFGPGTRLTVT.